The clone carrying this TCR beta chain appeared a single time. This sample is part of a study of cytomegalovirus exposure and HLA in healthy donors. 60 Vbeta and 13 Jbeta primers were used in PCR. Clones were read by immunoSEQ multiplex PCR, and TCRdb kept only the in-frame ones, dropping some. The sample shows 220,000 or so clones, roughly 70% of them seen only once. The V gene's germline CDR1 is SGDLS and CDR2 YYNGEE. This CDR3 is 16 amino acids long. The ends were cut back, 0 bases at V and 6 bases at J, with 16 bases in the middle. The TCR comes from a woman in her thirties in good health and CMV-seronegative. Sequenced: PBMCs. The genes are TRBV9 and TRBJ2-1, with a weak D call TRBD2 (5 bases). The CDR3 here is CASSVVGARVGNEQFF. As DNA, the CDR3 is TGTGCCAGCAGCGTAGTGGGAGCGAGAGTAGGCAATGAGCAGTTCTTC.